This TCR beta chain was found in a study of T cells in women clearing cervical HPV infection. Overall study context: Control women cleared a single incident HPV16 infection within 12 months.

J gave up 4 bases and V 4 bases, and 7 bases lay outside the gene matches. The germline V gene has CDR1 GTSNPN and CDR2 SVGIG (reference sequence). The CDR3 has 15 residues. This table comes from immunoSEQ multiplex PCR, and its TCRdb copy is limited to in-frame clones, with some not included. The table lists tens of thousands of clones. Details on this clone: Read data end 3 residues before the CDR3 end; the end is taken from the germline J gene.

The clonotype was recovered from a woman between 18 and 69 years old with a cervical HPV16 infection that either progressed to CIN3+ or cleared (not recorded which). Sequenced material: blood buffy coat. The rearrangement links TRBV30 to TRBJ1-2; 12 bases are shared with TRBD1. The part of the CDR3 DNA that was read is TGTGCCTGGACCCCGGGGACAGGGGGCGGCTATGGC. This encodes CAWTPGTGGGYG. The entire CDR3 protein is CAWTPGTGGGYGYTF.